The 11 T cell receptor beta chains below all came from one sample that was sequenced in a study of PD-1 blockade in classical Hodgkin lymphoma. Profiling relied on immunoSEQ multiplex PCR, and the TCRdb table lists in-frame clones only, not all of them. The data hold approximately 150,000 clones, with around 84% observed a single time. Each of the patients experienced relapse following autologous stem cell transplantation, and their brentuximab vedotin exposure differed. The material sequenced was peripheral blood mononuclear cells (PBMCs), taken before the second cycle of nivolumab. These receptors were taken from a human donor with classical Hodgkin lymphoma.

The DNA of the CDR3 is TGTGCCAGCAGGAGAAAAGCAGGGGGGTGGGAGACCCAGTACTTC. Encoded protein: CASRRKAGGWETQYF. The chain is built from TRBV7-2 and TRBJ2-5; a weak D match, TRBD1 (7 bases). Trimming left V 6 bases short and J 5 bases short, with 19 bases between. Germline V gives CDR1 SGHTA, CDR2 FQGNSA. The CDR3 contains 15 residues. Complete variable domain (other parts from reference TRBV7-2 and TRBJ2-5): GAGVSQSPSNKVTEKGKDVELRCDPISGHTALYWYRQSLGQGLEFLIYFQGNSAPDKSGLPSDRFSAERTGGSVSTLTIQRTQQEDSAVYLCASRRKAGGWETQYFGPGTRLLVL.

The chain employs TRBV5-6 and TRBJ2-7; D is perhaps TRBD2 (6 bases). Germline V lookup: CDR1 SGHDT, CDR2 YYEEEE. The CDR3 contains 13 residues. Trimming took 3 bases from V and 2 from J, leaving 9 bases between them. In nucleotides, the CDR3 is TGTGCCAGCAGCTCCGGACTACCCTACGAGCAGTACTTC. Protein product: CASSSGLPYEQYF.

The CDR3, as DNA: TGTGCCAGCAGTGAACCCAGATACGAGCAGTACTTC. Residues: CASSEPRYEQYF. The gene calls are TRBV6-1 and TRBJ2-7; D is ambiguous. V was pared by 2 bases and J by 4 bases, with 6 bases between. CDR3 length equals 12 residues. Per the germline V gene, CDR1 is MNHNS and CDR2 is SASEGT.

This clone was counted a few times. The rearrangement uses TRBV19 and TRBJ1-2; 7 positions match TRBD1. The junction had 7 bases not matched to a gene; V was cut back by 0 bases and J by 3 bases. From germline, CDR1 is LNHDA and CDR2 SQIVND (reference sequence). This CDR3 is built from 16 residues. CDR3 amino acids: CASSIDLGQWDYGYTF. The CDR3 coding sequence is TGTGCCAGTAGTATAGACCTGGGACAGTGGGACTATGGCTACACCTTC.

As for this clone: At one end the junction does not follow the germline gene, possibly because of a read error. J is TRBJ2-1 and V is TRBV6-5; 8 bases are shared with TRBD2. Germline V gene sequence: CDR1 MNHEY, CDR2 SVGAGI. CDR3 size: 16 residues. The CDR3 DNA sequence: TGTGCCAGCAGTTACATAGGTAGCGGGAATTACAATGGGCAGTTCTTC. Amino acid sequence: CASSYIGSGNYNGQFF.

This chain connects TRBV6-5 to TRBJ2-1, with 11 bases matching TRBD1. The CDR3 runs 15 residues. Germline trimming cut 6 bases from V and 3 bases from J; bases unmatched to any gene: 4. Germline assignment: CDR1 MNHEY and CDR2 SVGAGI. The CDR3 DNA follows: TGTGCCAGCAGGACCGGGACAGGGGGCTACAATGAGCAGTTCTTC. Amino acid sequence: CASRTGTGGYNEQFF.

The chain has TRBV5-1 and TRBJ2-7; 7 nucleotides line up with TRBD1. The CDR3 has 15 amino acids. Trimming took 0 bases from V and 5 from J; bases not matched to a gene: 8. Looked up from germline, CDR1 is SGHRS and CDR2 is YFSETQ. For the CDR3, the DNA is TGCGCCAGCAGCTTGGGGGGACAGTCGATCGACGAGCAGTACTTC. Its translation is CASSLGGQSIDEQYF. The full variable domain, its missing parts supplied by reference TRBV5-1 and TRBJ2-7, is KAGVTQTPRYLIKTRGQQVTLSCSPISGHRSVSWYQQTPGQGLQFLFEYFSETQRNKGNFPGRFSGRQFSNSRSEMNVSTLELGDSALYLCASSLGGQSIDEQYFGPGTRLTVT.

DNA of the CDR3: TGTGCCAGCAGCTTCCGGTTCTCTGGGGCCAACGTCCTGACTTTC. This sequence encodes CASSFRFSGANVLTF. The J gene is TRBJ2-6, the V gene TRBV7-2; D is uncertain. Per the germline V gene, CDR1 is SGHTA and CDR2 is FQGNSA. V was trimmed by 3 bases and J by 0 bases, leaving 6 bases between them. CDR3 size: 15 residues.

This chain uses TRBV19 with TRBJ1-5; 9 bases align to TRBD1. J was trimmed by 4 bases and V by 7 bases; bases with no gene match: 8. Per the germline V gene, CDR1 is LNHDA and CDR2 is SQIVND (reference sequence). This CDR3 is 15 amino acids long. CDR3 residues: CASTGRGQGNQPQHF. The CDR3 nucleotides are TGTGCCAGTACCGGAAGGGGACAGGGAAATCAGCCCCAGCATTTT.

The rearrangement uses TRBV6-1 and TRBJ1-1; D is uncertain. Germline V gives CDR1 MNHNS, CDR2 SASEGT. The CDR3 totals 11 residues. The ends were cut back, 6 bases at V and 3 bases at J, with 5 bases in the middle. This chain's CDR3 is CASRYDTEAFF. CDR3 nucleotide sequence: TGTGCCAGCAGGTACGACACTGAAGCTTTCTTT.

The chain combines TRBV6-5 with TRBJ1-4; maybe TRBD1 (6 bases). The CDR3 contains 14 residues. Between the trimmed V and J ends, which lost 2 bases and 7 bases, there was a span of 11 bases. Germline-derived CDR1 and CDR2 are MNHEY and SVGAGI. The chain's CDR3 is CASSYPRGSEKLFF. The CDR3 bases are TGTGCCAGCAGTTACCCCAGGGGAAGTGAAAAACTGTTTTTT.